These 4 T cell receptor beta chains share one sample of origin, sequenced in a study of blood T cell repertoires in COVID-19. TCRdb's table, derived via immunoSEQ multiplex PCR, lists solely in-frame clones and lacks some. Of 95,000 to 150,000 clones detected, less than 75% appear once; the ten largest clones hold around 0.9%. Source material: peripheral blood. The receptors shown here come from a human donor with acute or convalescent COVID-19. The donor label of this sample is uncertain.

The chain is built from TRBV6-5 and TRBJ2-7; TRBD1 matches 7 bases. The CDR3 totals 14 residues. Germline V gene lookup returns CDR1 MNHEY and CDR2 SVGAGI. V lost 8 bases, J lost 4 bases, and 11 bases stayed unmatched. CDR3 protein: CASALQTGWYEQYV. Written as DNA, the CDR3 is TGTGCCAGCGCCCTCCAGACAGGGTGGTACGAGCAGTACGTC.

This chain joins TRBV7-2 and TRBJ1-2; 9 bases match TRBD1. The CDR3 spans 14 residues. Looked up from germline, CDR1 is SGHTA and CDR2 is FQGNSA. V lost 1 base to trimming and J lost 8 bases; unmatched junction nucleotides: 5. The CDR3 region has the DNA TGTGCCAGCAGCTTAGGACAGGGGGGTGAGGGCTACACCTTC. Protein product: CASSLGQGGEGYTF. The whole variable domain, filled in from reference TRBV7-2 and TRBJ1-2, reads GAGVSQSPSNKVTEKGKDVELRCDPISGHTALYWYRQSLGQGLEFLIYFQGNSAPDKSGLPSDRFSAERTGGSVSTLTIQRTQQEDSAVYLCASSLGQGGEGYTFGSGTRLTVV.

CDR3 DNA: TGTGCCTGGAGTGTTGGGCGCGGCAGGGATCGAACAGATACGCAGTATTTT. Encoded protein: CAWSVGRGRDRTDTQYF. The J gene is TRBJ2-3, the V gene TRBV30; a weak D match, TRBD1 (5 bases). Between the trimmed V and J ends, which lost 0 bases and 3 bases, there was a span of 19 bases. CDR1 is GTSNPN and CDR2 is SVGIG in the germline V gene (reference sequence). The CDR3 is made up of 17 amino acids.

The chain combines TRBV7-4 with TRBJ2-7; a possible D gene is TRBD2 (6 bases). Germline V gene sequence: CDR1 SGHVT, CDR2 SQSDAQ. Trimming removed 5 bases at V and 3 bases at J, with 17 bases between. CDR3 length: 15 residues. The CDR3 DNA follows: TGTGCCAGCAGCCCCCGGTGGGAGGACTACTACGAGCAGTACTTC. Translated, it gives CASSPRWEDYYEQYF.